Below, one TCR beta chain is given with its context. Its antigen is still unknown. TCRdb re-analysed the reads in MiXCR, keeping a single row per CDR3 protein. The repertoire has roughly 230,000 distinct CDR3 sequences, approximately 13% of them found once; the top ten carry 1.5% to 2%. Trimming took 4 bases from V and 4 from J; bases not matched to a gene: 5. CDR1 is MDHEN and CDR2 is SYDVKM in the germline V gene. The CDR3 contains 16 residues. This record belongs to a study of T cell repertoires in cytomegalovirus infection. About the research overall: It was the public TCR beta signatures that indicated both CMV infection and matching HLA type.

The study's findings and limits: Individuals carrying CMV plus the relevant HLA were identified by cumulative frequency of public TCR beta families. Clonotypes of TCR beta that were HLA-C-restricted and CMV-specific dominated the ex vivo response.

The chain is built from TRBV28 and TRBJ2-1; the match to TRBD2 covers 12 bases. This sequence was found in a human donor in good health (CMV status not recorded). Some clones in this sample may be carry-over from other donors' samples. Sequencing was done on a sample of PBMCs. CDR3 sequence: CASSSLAGGTYNEQFF. The CDR3 DNA reads TGTGCCAGCAGTTCTCTAGCGGGAGGGACTTACAATGAGCAGTTCTTC.